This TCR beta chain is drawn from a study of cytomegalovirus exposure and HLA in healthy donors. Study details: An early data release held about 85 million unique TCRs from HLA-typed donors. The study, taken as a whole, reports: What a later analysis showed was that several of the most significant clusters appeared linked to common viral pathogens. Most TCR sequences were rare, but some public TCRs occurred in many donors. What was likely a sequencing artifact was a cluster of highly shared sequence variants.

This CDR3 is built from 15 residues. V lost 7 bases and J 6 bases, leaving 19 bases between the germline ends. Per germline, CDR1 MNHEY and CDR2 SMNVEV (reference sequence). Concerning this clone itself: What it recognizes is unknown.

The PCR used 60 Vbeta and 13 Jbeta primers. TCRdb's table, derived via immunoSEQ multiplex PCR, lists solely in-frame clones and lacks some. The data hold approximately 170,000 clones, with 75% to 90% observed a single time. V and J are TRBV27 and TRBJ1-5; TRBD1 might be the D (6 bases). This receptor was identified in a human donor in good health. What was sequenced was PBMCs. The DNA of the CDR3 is TGTGCCAGCACCTCACTATCAGGGGATTCTCAGCCCCAGCATTTT. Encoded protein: CASTSLSGDSQPQHF.